A single sample is the source of the 4 T cell receptor beta chains below, sequenced in a study of tumor-infiltrating lymphocytes in primary liver carcinoma. DNA and RNA were both co-extracted from approximately 20-30 mg of bulk tissue that had not been sorted. TCR beta cDNA was made from 500 ng total RNA with a constant-region primer. TCR beta libraries came from three nested multiplex PCR rounds using slightly modified ARM-PCR. The two initial PCR rounds, roughly 9 cycles each, used TRBV1-TRBV30 forward and C-beta reverse primers. MiXCR, run by TCRdb on the multiplex PCR reads, gives a single entry per CDR3 protein. The sample includes approximately 99,000 distinct CDR3 sequences, approximately 71% of them seen just once. Sequencing was carried out using liver tumor tissue from sampling region 5. Subset reported: tumor region T5, tumor centre. Receptor source: a woman aged 60-70 years with primary liver carcinoma and hepatitis B virus infection.

A note on this clonotype: Relative to the germline gene, one junction end is altered; a read error may explain this. The chain links TRBV6-6 to TRBJ2-7; D unclear. The CDR3 sequence is 12 residues long. CDR1 is MNHNY and CDR2 is SVGAGI in the germline V gene (reference sequence). The CDR3 DNA sequence: TGTGCCAACAGTTACTCCAGCAACGAGCAGTACTTC. Its protein product is CANSYSSNEQYF.

A remark on this clonotype: A much larger clonotype is one base distant, so this may be a read error. This chain joins TRBV12-3 or TRBV12-4 and TRBJ2-5; D is unclear. This CDR3 is built from 13 residues. V was clipped by 6 bases and J by 5 bases, with 13 bases between them. The CDR3 DNA is TGTGCCAGCAGCCTACCCCTGGGGGAGACCCAGTACTTC. Protein product: CASSLPLGETQYF.

A single count supports this clonotype. The chain is built from TRBV11-3 and TRBJ2-1, with D unresolved. The V end was cut by 5 bases, the J end by 6 bases, with 17 bases between. From germline, CDR1 is SGHNT and CDR2 YENEEA. The CDR3 is made up of 15 amino acids. The CDR3: CASSHSWSPGNEQFF. The CDR3 bases are TGTGCCAGCAGCCATAGCTGGAGCCCCGGCAATGAGCAGTTCTTC.

This rearrangement joins TRBV2 to TRBJ2-4; D is possibly TRBD1 (6 bases). This CDR3 contains 13 residues. Germline V lookup: CDR1 SNHLY, CDR2 FYNNEI. The ends were cut back, 3 bases at V and 7 bases at J, with 10 bases in the middle. The CDR3 loop reads CASSDAGDNIQYF. In nucleotides, the CDR3 is TGTGCCAGCAGTGACGCAGGGGACAACATTCAGTACTTC.